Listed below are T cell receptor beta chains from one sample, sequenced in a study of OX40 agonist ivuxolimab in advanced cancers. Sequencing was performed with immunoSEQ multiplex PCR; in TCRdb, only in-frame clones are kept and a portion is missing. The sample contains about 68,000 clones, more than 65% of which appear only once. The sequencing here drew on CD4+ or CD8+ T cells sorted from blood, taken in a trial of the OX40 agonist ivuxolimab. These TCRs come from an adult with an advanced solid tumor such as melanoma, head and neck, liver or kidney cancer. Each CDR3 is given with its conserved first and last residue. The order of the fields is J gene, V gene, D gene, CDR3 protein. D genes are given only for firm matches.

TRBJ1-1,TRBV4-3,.,CASSQEGWENTEAFF
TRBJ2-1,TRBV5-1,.,CASSMEGNTYNEQFF
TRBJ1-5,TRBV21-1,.,CASSKEATEPRGEPQHF
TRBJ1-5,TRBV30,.,CAWANSGEQPQHF
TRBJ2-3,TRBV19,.,CASSIDRWLHTDTQYF
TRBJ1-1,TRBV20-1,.,CSAREYTEAFF
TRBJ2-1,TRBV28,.,CASSLLKYEQFF
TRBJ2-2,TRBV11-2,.,CASSSLEGELFF
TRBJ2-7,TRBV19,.,CASRAGSHEQYF
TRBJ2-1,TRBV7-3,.,CASSPGTYHEQFF
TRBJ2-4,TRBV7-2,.,CASSLAQVGNIQYF
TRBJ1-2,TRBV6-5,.,CASSYSNYGYTF
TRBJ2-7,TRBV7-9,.,CASSPRGLADPEQYF
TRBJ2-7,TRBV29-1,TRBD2,CSVAPSGSGEQYF
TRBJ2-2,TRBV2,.,CASSATRGELFF
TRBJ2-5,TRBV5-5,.,CASSLGVGEDTQYF
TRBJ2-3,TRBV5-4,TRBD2,CASSLGLAGGTDTQYF
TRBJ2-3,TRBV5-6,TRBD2,CASSLGTSGRIEDTQYF
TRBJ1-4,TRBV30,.,CAWSLMTEKLFF
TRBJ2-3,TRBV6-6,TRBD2,CASSRLAGGTDTQYF
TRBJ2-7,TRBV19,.,CASSIQLRGEQYF
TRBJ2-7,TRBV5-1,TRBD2,CASSLGSGGRAYEQYF
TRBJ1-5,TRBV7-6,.,CASSSAGNQPQHF
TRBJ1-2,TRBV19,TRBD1,CASSTDREDGYTF
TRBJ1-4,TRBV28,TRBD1,CASTSGGDNEKLFF
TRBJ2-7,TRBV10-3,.,CAISTTVYEQYF
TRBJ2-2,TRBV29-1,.,CSVDVGVTGELFF
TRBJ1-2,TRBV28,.,CASSLDSLYGYTF
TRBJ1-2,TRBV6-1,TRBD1,CASSEPGQGDLGYTF
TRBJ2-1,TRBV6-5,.,CASTGWANEQFF
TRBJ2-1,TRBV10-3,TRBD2,CAISGTAGGTHNEQFF
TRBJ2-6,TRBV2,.,CASSEWSSGANVLTF
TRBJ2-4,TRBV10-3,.,CAISEIRGSGKNIQYF
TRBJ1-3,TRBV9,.,CASSQRGDKAGNTIYF
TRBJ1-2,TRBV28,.,CASRPGTYGYTF
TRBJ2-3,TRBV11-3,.,CASSLEGGDTQYF
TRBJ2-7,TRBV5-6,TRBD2,CASSPVGGTYEQYF
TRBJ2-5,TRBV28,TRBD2,CASSSLAGGSPRETQYF
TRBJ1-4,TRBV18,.,CASSPPDTGKLFF
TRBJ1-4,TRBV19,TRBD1,CASSIQGASEKLFF
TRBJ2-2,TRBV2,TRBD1,CASSRGQITGELFF
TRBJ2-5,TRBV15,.,CATSRVPGPLRETQYF
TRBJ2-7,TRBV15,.,CATSRDFEYEQYF
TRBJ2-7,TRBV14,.,CASSQVSEQYF
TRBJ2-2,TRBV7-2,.,CASSLVVLVATGELFF
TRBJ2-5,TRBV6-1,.,CASHTYVQETQYF
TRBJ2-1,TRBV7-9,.,CASSFKTSSYNEQFF
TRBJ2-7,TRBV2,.,CASSGEQLSTYEQYF
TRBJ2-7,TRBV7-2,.,CASSLPGGGSREQYF
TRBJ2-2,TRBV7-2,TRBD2,CASSLSLAGYTGELFF
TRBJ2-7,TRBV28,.,CASSLGGQRGEQYF
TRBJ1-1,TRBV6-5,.,CASSLQGNTEAFF
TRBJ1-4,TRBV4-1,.,CASSPNYRDSNEKLFF
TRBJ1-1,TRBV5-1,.,CASRVGVNTEAFF
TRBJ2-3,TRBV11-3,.,CASSRAGDTDTQYF